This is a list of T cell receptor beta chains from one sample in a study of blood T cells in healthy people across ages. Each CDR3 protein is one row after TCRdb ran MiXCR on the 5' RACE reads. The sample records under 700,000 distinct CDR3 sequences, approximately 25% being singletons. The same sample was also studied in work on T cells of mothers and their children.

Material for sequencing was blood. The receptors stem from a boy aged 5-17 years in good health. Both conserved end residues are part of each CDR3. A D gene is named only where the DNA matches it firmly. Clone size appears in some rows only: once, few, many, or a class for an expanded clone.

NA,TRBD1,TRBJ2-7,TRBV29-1,CSVSTGVSVQYF,TGCAGCGTATCTACAGGGGTGAGTGTGCAGTACTTC
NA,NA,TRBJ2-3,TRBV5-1,CASSTHRQSTDTQYF,TGCGCCAGCAGCACCCATCGACAGAGCACAGATACGCAGTATTTT
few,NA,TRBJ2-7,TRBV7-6,CASSPRTELRIYEQYF,TGTGCCAGCAGCCCTCGGACAGAGTTAAGGATCTACGAGCAGTACTTC
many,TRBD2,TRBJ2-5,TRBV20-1,CSAIGGGETQYF,TGCAGTGCTATCGGGGGGGGAGAGACCCAGTACTTC
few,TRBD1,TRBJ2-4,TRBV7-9,CASSPGQSLNIQYF,TGTGCCAGCAGTCCGGGACAGAGTTTAAACATTCAGTACTTC
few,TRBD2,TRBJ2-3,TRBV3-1,CASSQSKLAATDTQYF,TGTGCCAGCAGCCAATCTAAACTAGCGGCTACAGATACGCAGTATTTT
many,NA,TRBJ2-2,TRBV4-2,CASSQVGAEMNTGELFF,TGTGCCAGCAGCCAAGTTGGGGCGGAGATGAACACCGGGGAGCTGTTTTTT
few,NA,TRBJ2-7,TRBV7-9,CASSLDSGTQHEQYF,TGTGCCAGCAGCTTAGACTCCGGGACTCAACACGAGCAGTACTTC
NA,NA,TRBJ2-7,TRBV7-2,CASSPTVGYEQYF,TGTGCCAGCAGCCCAACCGTGGGATACGAGCAGTACTTC
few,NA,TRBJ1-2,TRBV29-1,CSVQYIDSFYGYTF,TGCAGCGTCCAATATATCGACAGTTTCTACGGCTACACCTTC